This T cell receptor beta chain was obtained from a study of technical replicates of blood from a handful of donors. Clones were read by immunoSEQ multiplex PCR, and TCRdb kept only the in-frame ones, dropping some. The table has about 69,000 clones, about 90% seen once; the top ten hold about 4.6%. The CDR3 is made up of 14 amino acids. The V gene end was trimmed by 4 bases and the J gene end by 1 base; junction bases not matched to a gene: 2. Germline CDR1 is LNHDA and CDR2 is SQIVND (reference sequence). The sample consisted of PBMCs. V and J are TRBV19 and TRBJ2-3; TRBD1 matches 7 bases. The receptor's source is a human donor in good health. Some clones in this sample may be carry-over from other donors' samples. In DNA form, the CDR3 reads TGTGCCAGTAGTAGGCAGGGGGGCACAGATACGCAGTATTTT. Amino acid sequence: CASSRQGGTDTQYF. The full variable domain, in which reference TRBV19 and TRBJ2-3 provide the parts outside the CDR3, is DGGITQSPKYLFRKEGQNVTLSCEQNLNHDAMYWYRQDPGQGLRLIYYSQIVNDFQKGDIAEGYSVSREKKESFPLTVTSAQKNPTAFYLCASSRQGGTDTQYFGPGTRLTVL.